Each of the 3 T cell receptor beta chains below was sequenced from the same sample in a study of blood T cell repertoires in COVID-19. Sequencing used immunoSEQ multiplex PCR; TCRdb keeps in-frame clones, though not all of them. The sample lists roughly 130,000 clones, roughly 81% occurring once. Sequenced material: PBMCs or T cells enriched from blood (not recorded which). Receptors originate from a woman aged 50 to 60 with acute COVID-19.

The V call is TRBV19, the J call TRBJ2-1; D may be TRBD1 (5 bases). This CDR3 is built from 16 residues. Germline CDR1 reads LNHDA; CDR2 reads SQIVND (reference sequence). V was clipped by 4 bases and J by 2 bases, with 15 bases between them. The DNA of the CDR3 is TGTGCCAGTAGTAGCCCCCCAGGGAAGACCTACAATGAGCAGTTCTTC. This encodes CASSSPPGKTYNEQFF.

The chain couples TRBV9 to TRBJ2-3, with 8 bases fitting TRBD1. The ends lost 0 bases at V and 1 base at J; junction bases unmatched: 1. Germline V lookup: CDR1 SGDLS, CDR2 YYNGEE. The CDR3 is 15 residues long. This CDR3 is CASSVEGQGTDTQYF. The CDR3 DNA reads TGTGCCAGCAGCGTAGAGGGACAGGGCACAGATACGCAGTATTTT.

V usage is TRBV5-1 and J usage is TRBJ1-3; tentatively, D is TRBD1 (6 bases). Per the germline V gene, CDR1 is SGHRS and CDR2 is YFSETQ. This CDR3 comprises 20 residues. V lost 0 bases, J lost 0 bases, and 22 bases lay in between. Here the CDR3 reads CASSLEGRGRHTSSGNTIYF. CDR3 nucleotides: TGCGCCAGCAGCTTGGAGGGCAGGGGACGGCATACTTCCTCTGGAAACACCATATATTTT.